The 17 T cell receptor beta chains below were found in one sample sequenced in a study of metastatic and nonmetastatic thyroid tumors. No treatment of any kind had been given to any patient before thyroid surgery. TCRdb re-called the PCR reads via MiXCR. The sample contains about 39,000 clones, about 16% of which appear only once. Sequenced input: blood. The source is a female donor with papillary thyroid cancer or a benign thyroid nodule (not recorded which). Some clones in this sample may be carry-over from other donors' samples.

This clone was recorded at least ten times. The chain joins TRBV24-1 to TRBJ2-2; D is ambiguous. Between the trimmed V and J ends, which lost 4 bases and 5 bases, there was a span of 10 bases. The CDR3 loop spans 14 amino acids. Germline assignment: CDR1 KGHDR and CDR2 SFDVKD. The CDR3 sequence: CATSDFDATGELFF. The CDR3 coding sequence is TGTGCCACCAGTGACTTCGACGCAACCGGGGAGCTGTTTTTT.

This clone was recorded at least ten times. V usage is TRBV12-3 or TRBV12-4 and J usage is TRBJ1-6; 10 bases are shared with TRBD1. The CDR3 loop spans 14 amino acids. V gave up 5 bases and J gave up 9 bases; unmatched junction bases: 4. CDR3 coding DNA: TGTGCCAGCAGTCCGGGACAGGGGTTTTCACCCCTCCACTTT. Amino acids: CASSPGQGFSPLHF.

This clone was recorded at least ten times. This sequence joins TRBV6-1 and TRBJ2-3; 8 positions agree with TRBD1. Germline V gives CDR1 MNHNS, CDR2 SASEGT. CDR3 length equals 15 residues. J was trimmed by 4 bases and V by 6 bases; bases with no gene match: 9. CDR3 sequence reads: CASRPPGGTSDTQYF. CDR3 sequence (DNA): TGTGCCAGCAGACCTCCAGGGGGCACTTCAGATACGCAGTATTTT.

Concerning this clone: A much larger clone differs by one base, so this may be a read error. The rearrangement joins TRBV6-1 to TRBJ1-1; D gene unclear. The germline V gene encodes CDR1 MNHNS and CDR2 SASEGT. The CDR3 sequence is 13 residues long. CDR3 sequence reads: CAGRDALNTEAFF. CDR3 nucleotide sequence: TGTGCCGGCAGAGATGCGTTGAACACTGAAGCTTTCTTT.

On this clone: An end of the junction does not agree with germline; a read error may underlie this. The CDR3 DNA reads TGCAGTGGCCCCCCCGGGACTAGCGGGAGGGCCGGTGTGTTGTTC. Its protein product is CSGPPGTSGRAGVLF. The chain employs TRBV20-1 and TRBJ2-1, with 16 bases lining up with TRBD2. The CDR3 is 15 residues long. Germline V gives CDR1 DFQATT, CDR2 SNEGSKA (reference sequence).

This clone was detected many times. The chain combines TRBV12-3 or TRBV12-4 with TRBJ1-5; 7 bases are a match to TRBD1. J gave up 7 bases and V 4 bases, and 10 bases lay outside the gene matches. This CDR3 spans 15 amino acids. This chain's CDR3 is CASSSGGGGEQPQHF. The CDR3 DNA follows: TGTGCCAGCAGTTCAGGGGGGGGGGGCGAGCAGCCCCAGCATTTT.

This sequence joins TRBV11-2 and TRBJ2-7, with a possible D match to TRBD2 (6 bases). The CDR3 extends over 18 amino acids. The germline V gene encodes CDR1 SGHAT and CDR2 FQNNGV. V was clipped by 0 bases and J by 2 bases, with 20 bases between them. Here the CDR3 DNA reads TGTGCCAGCAGCTTAGATCGGGGGACGGGAGAAGGGACCTACGAGCAGTACTTC. It is translated as CASSLDRGTGEGTYEQYF.

This clone was seen at least ten times. V and J are TRBV27 and TRBJ1-2; 8 bases agree with TRBD1. J was trimmed by 5 bases and V by 2 bases; bases with no gene match: 4. Looked up from germline, CDR1 is MNHEY and CDR2 is SMNVEV (reference sequence). The CDR3 is made up of 14 amino acids. In DNA, the CDR3 is TGTGCCAGCAGTTTAGGCGACAGGGGTTATGGCTACACCTTC. Its translation is CASSLGDRGYGYTF.

The chain uses TRBV20-1 and TRBJ2-2; D might be TRBD2 (6 bases). CDR3 size: 16 residues. Trimming took off 4 bases at V and 5 bases at J, with 20 bases between the two ends. Germline CDR1 reads DFQATT; CDR2 reads SNEGSKA (reference sequence). In nucleotides, the CDR3 is TGCAGTGCTATGGATCTGACTAGATATGAGACCGGGGAGCTGTTTTTT. Protein product: CSAMDLTRYETGELFF.

The table lists this clone with a few counts. V and J are TRBV6-1 and TRBJ1-5, with D unresolved. Trimming removed 7 bases at V and 3 bases at J, with 10 bases between. Germline CDR1 reads MNHNS; CDR2 reads SASEGT. The CDR3 consists of 13 residues. CDR3 nucleotides: TGTGCCAGCATAGCAGGCAACAATCAGCCCCAGCATTTT. Protein: CASIAGNNQPQHF.

This clone was observed many times. The chain joins TRBV5-1 to TRBJ2-7, with D perhaps TRBD1 (5 bases). CDR1 is SGHRS, CDR2 YFSETQ, per germline. Trimming took 1 base from V and 0 from J, leaving 11 bases between them. CDR3 length: 15 amino acids. In DNA form, the CDR3 reads TGCGCCAGCAGCTTGAATCCGACAGTCTCCTACGAGCAGTACTTC. This codes for CASSLNPTVSYEQYF.

Points on this clone: Germline is not matched at one junction end, which may reflect a read error. The chain carries TRBV4-1 and TRBJ2-2, with 12 bases lining up with TRBD2. This CDR3 comprises 18 residues. Looked up from germline, CDR1 is MGHRA and CDR2 is YSYEKL. CDR3 loop: CASSQDAGTSGLTGDLFF. As DNA, the CDR3 is TGCGCCAGCAGCCAGGACGCTGGGACTAGCGGGCTCACCGGGGATCTGTTTTTT.

This clone was observed at least ten times. The chain couples TRBV19 to TRBJ2-3; 12 bases line up with TRBD1. The CDR3 is made up of 14 amino acids. The V gene end was trimmed by 6 bases and the J gene end by 7 bases; junction bases not matched to a gene: 5. Germline values: CDR1 LNHDA, CDR2 SQIVND (reference sequence). CDR3 nucleotides: TGTGCCAGTAGGGGGACAGGGGGCAAAAATACGCAGTATTTT. Translated: CASRGTGGKNTQYF.

V usage is TRBV18 and J usage is TRBJ1-2, with a weak D call TRBD1 (5 bases). The CDR3 sequence is 15 residues long. Germline V gives CDR1 KGHSH, CDR2 LQKENI. V lost 0 bases, J lost 9 bases, and 17 bases lay in between. The CDR3 spells CASSPPEDMVHCYTF. CDR3 bases: TGTGCCAGCTCACCACCGGAGGACATGGTACATTGCTACACCTTC.

V is TRBV7-8 and J is TRBJ1-2; D unresolved. Trimming pared 3 bases from V and 5 bases from J, leaving 7 bases between. Per germline, CDR1 SGHVS and CDR2 FQNEAQ. This CDR3 has 12 amino acids. CDR3 nucleotides: TGTGCCAGCAGCTTGTGGGAGTATGGCTACACCTTC. It is translated as CASSLWEYGYTF.

This clone showed up many times. J is TRBJ1-2 and V is TRBV5-4; 8 bases map to TRBD1. The CDR3 has 13 amino acids. CDR1 and CDR2 from the germline V gene are SGHNT and YYREEE (reference sequence). With 5 bases clipped from V and 8 bases from J, the junction kept 8 bases outside the gene matches. The CDR3 DNA is TGTGCCAGCAGACCCGGACAGGGCGGAGGCTACACCTTC. It encodes CASRPGQGGGYTF.

Ten or more counts support this clone. The gene calls are TRBV3-1 and TRBJ2-7; D is ambiguous. The CDR3 totals 13 residues. The germline V gene has CDR1 LGHDT and CDR2 YNNKEL (reference sequence). V lost 0 bases to trimming and J lost 3 bases, with 6 bases between them. This CDR3 is CASSQDRIYEQYF. The CDR3 region has the DNA TGTGCCAGCAGCCAAGATCGCATCTACGAGCAGTACTTC.